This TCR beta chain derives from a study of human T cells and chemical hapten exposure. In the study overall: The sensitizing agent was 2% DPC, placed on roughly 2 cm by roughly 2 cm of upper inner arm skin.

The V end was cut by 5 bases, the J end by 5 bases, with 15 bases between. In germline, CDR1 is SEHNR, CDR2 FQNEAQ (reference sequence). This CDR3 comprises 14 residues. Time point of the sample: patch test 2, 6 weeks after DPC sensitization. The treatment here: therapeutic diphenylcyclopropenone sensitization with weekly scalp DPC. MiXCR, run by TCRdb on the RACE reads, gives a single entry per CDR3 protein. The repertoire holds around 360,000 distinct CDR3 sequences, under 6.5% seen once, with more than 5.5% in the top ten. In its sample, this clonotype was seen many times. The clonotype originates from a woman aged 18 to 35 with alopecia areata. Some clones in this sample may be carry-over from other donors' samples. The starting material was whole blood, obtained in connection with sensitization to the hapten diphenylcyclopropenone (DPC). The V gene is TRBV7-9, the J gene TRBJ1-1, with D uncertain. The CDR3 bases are TGTGCCAGCAGCGTTCTGAGTCGGTCGACTGAAGCTTTCTTT. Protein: CASSVLSRSTEAFF. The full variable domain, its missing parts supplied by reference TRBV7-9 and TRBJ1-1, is DTGVSQNPRHKITKRGQNVTFRCDPISEHNRLYWYRQTLGQGPEFLTYFQNEAQLEKSRLLSDRFSAERPKGSFSTLEIQRTEQGDSAMYLCASSVLSRSTEAFFGQGTRLTVV.